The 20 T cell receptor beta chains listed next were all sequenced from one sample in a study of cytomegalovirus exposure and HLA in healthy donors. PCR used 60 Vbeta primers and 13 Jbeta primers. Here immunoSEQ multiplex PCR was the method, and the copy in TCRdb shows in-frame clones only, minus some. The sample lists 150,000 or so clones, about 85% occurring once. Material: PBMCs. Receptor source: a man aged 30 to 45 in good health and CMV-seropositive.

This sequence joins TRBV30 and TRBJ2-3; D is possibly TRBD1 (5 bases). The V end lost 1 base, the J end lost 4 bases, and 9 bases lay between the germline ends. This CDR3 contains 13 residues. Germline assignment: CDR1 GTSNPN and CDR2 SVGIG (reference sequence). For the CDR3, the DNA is TGTGCCTGGAGTGGGGGCCTCGCAGATACGCAGTATTTT. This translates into CAWSGGLADTQYF.

The CDR3 DNA reads as TGTGCCTGGCGTCGTCCCGGACAGGTCATTACGCCCCAGCATTTT. It codes for CAWRRPGQVITPQHF. V is TRBV30 and J is TRBJ1-5, with 7 bases that match TRBD1. Trimming removed 5 bases from V and 9 bases from J; junction bases left unmatched: 16. Germline loops: CDR1 GTSNPN, CDR2 SVGIG (reference sequence). CDR3 size: 15 residues.

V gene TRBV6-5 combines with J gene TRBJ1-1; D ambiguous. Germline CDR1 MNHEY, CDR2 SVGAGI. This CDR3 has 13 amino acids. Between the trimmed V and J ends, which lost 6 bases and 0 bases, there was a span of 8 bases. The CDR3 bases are TGTGCCAGCAGCCCCGGGGTGAACACTGAAGCTTTCTTT. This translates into CASSPGVNTEAFF.

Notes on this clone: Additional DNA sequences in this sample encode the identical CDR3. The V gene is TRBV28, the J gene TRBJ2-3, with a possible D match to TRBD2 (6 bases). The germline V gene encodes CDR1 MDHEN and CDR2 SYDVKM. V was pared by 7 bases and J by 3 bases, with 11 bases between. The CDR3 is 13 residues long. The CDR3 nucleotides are TGTGCCAGCACGCCCGGGGGTACAGATACGCAGTATTTT. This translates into CASTPGGTDTQYF.

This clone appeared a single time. This chain's CDR3 is CASSSAGQVPYGYTF. In DNA form, the CDR3 reads TGTGCCAGCAGCTCCGCCGGACAGGTTCCCTATGGCTACACCTTC. The chain is built from TRBV7-2 and TRBJ1-2; 7 nucleotides agree with TRBD1. The V segment lost 4 bases and the J segment 4 bases; nucleotides outside the gene matches: 9. Germline CDR1 is SGHTA and CDR2 is FQGNSA. The CDR3 is 15 amino acids.

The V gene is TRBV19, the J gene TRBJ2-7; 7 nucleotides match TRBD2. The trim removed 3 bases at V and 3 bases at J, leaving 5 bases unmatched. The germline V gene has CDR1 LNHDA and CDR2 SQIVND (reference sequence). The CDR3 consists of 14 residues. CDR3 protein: CASSIWGGIYEQYF. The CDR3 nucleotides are TGTGCCAGTAGTATCTGGGGAGGGATCTACGAGCAGTACTTC.

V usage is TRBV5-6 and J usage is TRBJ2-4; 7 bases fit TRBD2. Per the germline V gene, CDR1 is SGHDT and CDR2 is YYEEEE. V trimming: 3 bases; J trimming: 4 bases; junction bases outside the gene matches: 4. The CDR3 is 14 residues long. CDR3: CASSWGREKNIQYF. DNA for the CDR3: TGTGCCAGCAGCTGGGGGAGGGAGAAAAACATTCAGTACTTC. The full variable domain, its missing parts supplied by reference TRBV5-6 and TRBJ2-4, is DAGVTQSPTHLIKTRGQQVTLRCSPKSGHDTVSWYQQALGQGPQFIFQYYEEEERQRGNFPDRFSGHQFPNYSSELNVNALLLGDSALYLCASSWGREKNIQYFGAGTRLSVL.

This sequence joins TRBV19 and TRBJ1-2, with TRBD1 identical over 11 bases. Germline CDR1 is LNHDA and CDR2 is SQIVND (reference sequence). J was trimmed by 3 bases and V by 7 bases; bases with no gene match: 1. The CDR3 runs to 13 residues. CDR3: CASKDRGHYGYTF. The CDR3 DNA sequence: TGTGCCAGTAAGGACAGGGGGCACTATGGCTACACCTTC.

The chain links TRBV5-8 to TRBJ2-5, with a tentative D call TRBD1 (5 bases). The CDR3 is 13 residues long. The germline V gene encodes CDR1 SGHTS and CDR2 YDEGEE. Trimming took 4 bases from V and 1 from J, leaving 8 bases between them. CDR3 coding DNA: TGTGCCAGCAGCCCGCAGGGCCAAGAGACCCAGTACTTC. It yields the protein CASSPQGQETQYF.

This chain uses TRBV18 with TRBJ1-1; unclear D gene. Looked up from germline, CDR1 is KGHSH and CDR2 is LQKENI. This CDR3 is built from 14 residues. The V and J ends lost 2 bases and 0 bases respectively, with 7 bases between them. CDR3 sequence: CASSPERLNTEAFF. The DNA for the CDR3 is TGTGCCAGCTCACCAGAGCGGCTGAACACTGAAGCTTTCTTT.

The CDR3 sequence is CATGTGTNEQFF. DNA for the CDR3: TGTGCCACCGGGACAGGGACCAATGAGCAGTTCTTC. The V and J genes are TRBV10-3 and TRBJ2-1, with 9 bases matching TRBD1. J was trimmed by 6 bases and V by 10 bases; bases with no gene match: 4. CDR3 length: 12 amino acids. CDR1 and CDR2 from the germline V gene are ENHRY and SYGVKD.

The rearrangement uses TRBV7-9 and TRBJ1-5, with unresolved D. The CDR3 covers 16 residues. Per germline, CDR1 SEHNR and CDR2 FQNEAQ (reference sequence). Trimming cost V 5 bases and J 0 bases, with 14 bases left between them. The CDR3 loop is CASSPPGVNSNQPQHF. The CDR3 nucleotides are TGTGCCAGCAGCCCCCCCGGAGTAAATAGCAATCAGCCCCAGCATTTT.

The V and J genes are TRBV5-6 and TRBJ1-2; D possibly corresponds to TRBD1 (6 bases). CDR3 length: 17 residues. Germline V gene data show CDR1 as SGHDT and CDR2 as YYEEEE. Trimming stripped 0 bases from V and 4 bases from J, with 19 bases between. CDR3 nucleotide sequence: TGTGCCAGCAGCTTGGGAAGATTATGGGGGCGGGTCTATGGCTACACCTTC. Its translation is CASSLGRLWGRVYGYTF.

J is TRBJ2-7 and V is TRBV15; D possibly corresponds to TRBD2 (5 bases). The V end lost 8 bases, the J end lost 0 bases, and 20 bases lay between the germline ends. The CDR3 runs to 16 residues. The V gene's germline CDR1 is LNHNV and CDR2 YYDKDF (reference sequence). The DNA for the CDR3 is TGTGCCACCCGAGGGCCGCTCCTCAAGACCTCCTACGAGCAGTACTTC. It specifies CATRGPLLKTSYEQYF.

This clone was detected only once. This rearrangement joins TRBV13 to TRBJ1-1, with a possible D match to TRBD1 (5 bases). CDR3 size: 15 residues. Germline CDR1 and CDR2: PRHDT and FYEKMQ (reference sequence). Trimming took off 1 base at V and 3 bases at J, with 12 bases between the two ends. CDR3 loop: CASSLAGRGDTEAFF. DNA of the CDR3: TGTGCCAGCAGCTTAGCCGGGAGAGGGGACACTGAAGCTTTCTTT.

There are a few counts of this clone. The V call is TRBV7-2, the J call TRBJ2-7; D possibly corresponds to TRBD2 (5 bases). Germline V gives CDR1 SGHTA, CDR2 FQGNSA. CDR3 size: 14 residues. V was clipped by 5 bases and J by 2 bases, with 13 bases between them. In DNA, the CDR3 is TGTGCCAGCAGCCCGAGGGTACAGACCTACGAGCAGTACTTC. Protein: CASSPRVQTYEQYF.

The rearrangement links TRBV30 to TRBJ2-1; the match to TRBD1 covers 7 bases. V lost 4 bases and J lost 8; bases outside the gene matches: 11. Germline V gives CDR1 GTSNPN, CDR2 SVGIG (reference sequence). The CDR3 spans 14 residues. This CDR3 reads CAWTPLRQGYEQFF. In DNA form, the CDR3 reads TGTGCCTGGACCCCTTTAAGACAGGGCTATGAGCAGTTCTTC. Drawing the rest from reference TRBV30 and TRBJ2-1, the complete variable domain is SQTIHQWPATLVQPVGSPLSLECTVEGTSNPNLYWYRQAAGRGLQLLFYSVGIGQISSEVPQNLSASRPQDRQFILSSKKLLLSDSGFYLCAWTPLRQGYEQFFGPGTRLTVL.

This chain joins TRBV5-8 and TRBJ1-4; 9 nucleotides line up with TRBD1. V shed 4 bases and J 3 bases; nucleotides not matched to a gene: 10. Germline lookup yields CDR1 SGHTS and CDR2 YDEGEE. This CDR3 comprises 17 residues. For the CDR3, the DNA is TGTGCCAGCAGCCCCCGGACAGGGGCCTCAGCTAATGAAAAACTGTTTTTT. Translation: CASSPRTGASANEKLFF.

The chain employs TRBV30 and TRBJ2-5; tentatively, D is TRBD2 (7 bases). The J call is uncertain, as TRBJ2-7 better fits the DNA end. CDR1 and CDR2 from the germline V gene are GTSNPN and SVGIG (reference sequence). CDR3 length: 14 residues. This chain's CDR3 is CAWSPGGLTYEQYF. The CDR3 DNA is TGTGCCTGGAGTCCCGGGGGGCTAACCTACGAGCAGTACTTC.

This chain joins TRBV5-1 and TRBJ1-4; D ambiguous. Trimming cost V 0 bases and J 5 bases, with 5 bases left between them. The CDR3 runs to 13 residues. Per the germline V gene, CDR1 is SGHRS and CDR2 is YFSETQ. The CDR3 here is CASSLGQNEKLFF. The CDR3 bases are TGCGCCAGCAGCTTGGGCCAGAATGAAAAACTGTTTTTT.